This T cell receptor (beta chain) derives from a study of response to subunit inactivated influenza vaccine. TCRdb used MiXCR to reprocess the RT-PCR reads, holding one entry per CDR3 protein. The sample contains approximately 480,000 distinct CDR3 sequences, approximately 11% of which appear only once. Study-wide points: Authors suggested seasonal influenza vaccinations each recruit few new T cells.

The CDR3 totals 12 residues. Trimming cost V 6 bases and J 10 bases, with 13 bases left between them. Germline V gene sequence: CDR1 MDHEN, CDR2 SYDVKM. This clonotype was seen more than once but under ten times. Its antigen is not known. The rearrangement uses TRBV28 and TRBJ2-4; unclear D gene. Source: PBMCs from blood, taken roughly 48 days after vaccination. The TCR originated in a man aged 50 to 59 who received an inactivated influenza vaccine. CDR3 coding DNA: TGTGCCAGCAGCGACTCCCCTAGGATTCAGTACTTC. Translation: CASSDSPRIQYF.